One sample yielded the 13 T cell receptor beta chains listed below, sequenced in a study of OX40 agonist ivuxolimab in advanced cancers. Using immunoSEQ multiplex PCR, the repertoire was profiled, and TCRdb retains in-frame clones only, with some absent. Of about 46,000 clones listed, roughly nine tenths are singletons. This specimen consisted of CD4+ or CD8+ T cells sorted from blood, obtained in a trial of the OX40 agonist ivuxolimab. These receptors all stem from an adult with an advanced solid tumor such as melanoma, head and neck, liver or kidney cancer.

The chain joins TRBV11-3 to TRBJ2-1; TRBD1 or TRBD2 may be the D gene (5 bases each). V was cut by 5 bases and J by 5 bases, with 13 bases left in between. CDR1 and CDR2 (germline): SGHNT, YENEEA. The CDR3 extends over 14 amino acids. This CDR3 reads CASSRDGVNNEQFF. As DNA, the CDR3 is TGTGCCAGCAGCAGGGACGGAGTTAACAATGAGCAGTTCTTC.

The V and J genes are TRBV7-9 and TRBJ1-5, with 9 bases fitting TRBD1. CDR3 size: 14 residues. Germline V gene sequence: CDR1 SEHNR, CDR2 FQNEAQ (reference sequence). J was trimmed by 6 bases and V by 7 bases; bases with no gene match: 7. CDR3 coding DNA: TGTGCCAGCATGGGACAGGGATTGGGTCAGCCCCAGCATTTT. This sequence encodes CASMGQGLGQPQHF.

The chain employs TRBV7-9 and TRBJ2-1; perhaps TRBD2 as D (5 bases). The CDR3 runs to 12 residues. From germline, CDR1 is SEHNR and CDR2 FQNEAQ (reference sequence). Trimming removed 5 bases at V and 9 bases at J, with 11 bases between. The CDR3 DNA is TGTGCCAGCAGCCCACTGAGCGGTGAGCAGTTCTTC. Protein product: CASSPLSGEQFF. Combining the CDR3 with reference TRBV7-9 and TRBJ2-1 gives the whole variable domain DTGVSQNPRHKITKRGQNVTFRCDPISEHNRLYWYRQTLGQGPEFLTYFQNEAQLEKSRLLSDRFSAERPKGSFSTLEIQRTEQGDSAMYLCASSPLSGEQFFGPGTRLTVL.

The chain uses TRBV12-2 and TRBJ1-1. TRBV12-2 constitutes a pseudogene. The CDR3 has 16 residues. CDR3: CASRFLGDNLGTEAFF. CDR3 nucleotides: TGTGCAAGTCGCTTCTTAGGAGACAACCTAGGCACTGAAGCTTTCTTT.

CDR3 sequence reads: CARGKGPQHF. In nucleotides, the CDR3 is TGTGCCAGGGGGAAGGGGCCCCAGCATTTT. This sequence joins TRBV6-4 and TRBJ1-5; D is ambiguous. The germline CDR1 and CDR2 sequences are MRHNA and SNTAGT. Trimming cost V 9 bases and J 9 bases, with 9 bases left between them. This CDR3 contains 10 residues.

The chain links TRBV10-3 to TRBJ1-2; 9 bases match TRBD1. CDR1 and CDR2 (germline): ENHRY, SYGVKD. This CDR3 contains 18 residues. Unmatched junction bases numbered 21, after V lost 6 bases and J lost 7 bases. This CDR3 is CAIRGTGQVWAGRPGYTF. The CDR3 DNA follows: TGTGCCATCAGAGGGACAGGGCAAGTGTGGGCTGGAAGGCCTGGCTACACCTTC.

The gene calls are TRBV14 and TRBJ2-3, with 9 bases matching TRBD1. Germline V lookup: CDR1 SGHDN, CDR2 FVKESK. V dropped 6 bases and J dropped 10; count of bases not matched to a gene: 5. This CDR3 has 12 amino acids. The CDR3 loop reads CASRPTGGSQYF. CDR3 nucleotides: TGTGCCAGCAGACCTACAGGGGGCTCGCAGTATTTT.

The genes are TRBV5-6 and TRBJ1-2; perhaps TRBD1 as D (5 bases). Trimming removed 0 bases at V and 6 bases at J, with 9 bases between. The CDR3 loop spans 13 amino acids. CDR1 SGHDT and CDR2 YYEEEE come from the germline V gene. The DNA for the CDR3 is TGTGCCAGCAGCTTGGGGGGCGTCGATGGCTACACCTTC. It codes for CASSLGGVDGYTF.

This clone occurred once. V and J are TRBV25-1 and TRBJ1-6; no reliable D call. The V and J ends lost 5 bases and 9 bases respectively, with 14 bases between them. CDR3 length: 14 residues. Germline loops: CDR1 MGHDK, CDR2 SYGVNS. This CDR3 reads CASSSGFDTSPLHF. The DNA for the CDR3 is TGTGCCAGCAGTTCCGGGTTCGATACTTCACCCCTCCACTTT. The variable domain in full, with the rest retrieved from reference TRBV25-1 and TRBJ1-6, is EADIYQTPRYLVIGTGKKITLECSQTMGHDKMYWYQQDPGMELHLIHYSYGVNSTEKGDLSSESTVSRIRTEHFPLTLESARPSHTSQYLCASSSGFDTSPLHFGNGTRLTVT.

The chain combines TRBV7-9 with TRBJ2-1; D perhaps matches TRBD2 (6 bases). Between the trimmed V and J ends, which lost 1 base and 7 bases, there was a span of 17 bases. There are 16 residues in the CDR3. CDR1 SEHNR and CDR2 FQNEAQ come from the germline V gene (reference sequence). CDR3 amino acids: CASSLVGGGRWNEQFF. The DNA for the CDR3 is TGTGCCAGCAGCTTAGTCGGGGGAGGAAGATGGAATGAGCAGTTCTTC.

J is TRBJ2-1 and V is TRBV7-2, with TRBD1 matching 7 bases. The length of the CDR3 is 15 residues. The germline CDR1 and CDR2 sequences are SGHTA and FQGNSA. J gave up 1 base and V 5 bases, and 5 bases lay outside the gene matches. DNA of the CDR3: TGTGCCAGCAGCGCGCAGACAGGGTCCTACAATGAGCAGTTCTTC. Protein product: CASSAQTGSYNEQFF.

The J gene is TRBJ1-2, the V gene TRBV28; no clear D. Germline V gene lookup returns CDR1 MDHEN and CDR2 SYDVKM. The CDR3 length is 14 residues. V was shortened by 2 bases and J by 5 bases, with 12 bases between the two germline ends. The CDR3 region has the DNA TGTGCCAGCAGTTTACCCAGGTCCCTTTATGGCTACACCTTC. This sequence encodes CASSLPRSLYGYTF.

The V call is TRBV19, the J call TRBJ1-2, with TRBD1 matching over 8 bases. Per the germline V gene, CDR1 is LNHDA and CDR2 is SQIVND (reference sequence). This CDR3 has 14 residues. V lost 4 bases, J lost 4 bases, and 5 bases stayed unmatched. The CDR3 nucleotides read TGTGCCAGTAGTACCTCCGGGACAGGCTATGGCTACACCTTC. As protein: CASSTSGTGYGYTF. The full variable domain, in which reference TRBV19 and TRBJ1-2 provide the parts outside the CDR3, is DGGITQSPKYLFRKEGQNVTLSCEQNLNHDAMYWYRQDPGQGLRLIYYSQIVNDFQKGDIAEGYSVSREKKESFPLTVTSAQKNPTAFYLCASSTSGTGYGYTFGSGTRLTVV.